The source of this T cell receptor beta chain is a study of tumor-infiltrating lymphocytes in primary liver carcinoma. Study results and caveats: About 7.5-25% of top clones, no more, were shared by all five regions. The study found a significantly higher top-250-clone fraction in tumors than in blood (p = 0.039).

Total RNA and DNA came together from around 18-30 mg of bulk tissue without cell sorting. V lost 7 bases to trimming and J lost 4 bases, with 16 bases between them. The CDR3 runs 14 residues. Germline-derived CDR1 and CDR2 are MDHEN and SYDVKM. Total RNA amounting to around 530 ng was the source from which TCR beta cDNA was made with a constant-region primer. ARM-PCR was slightly modified, and three nested multiplex PCR rounds with it gave rise to the TCR beta libraries. Each of the first two PCR rounds ran around 10 cycles with TRBV1-TRBV30 forward and C-beta reverse primers. TCRdb independently ran MiXCR on the multiplex PCR reads; one entry per CDR3 protein. The table lists 90,000 to 110,000 distinct CDR3 sequences, roughly 85% of them singletons, with under 25% in the top ten. In the case of this clonotype: Its target is unknown.

The sequencing sample was made of liver tumor tissue from sampling region 3. Stated subset: tumor region T3, left-lateral pole. This chain connects TRBV28 to TRBJ2-5; D is undetermined. The TCR originated in a man aged 40-49 years with primary liver carcinoma and hepatitis B virus infection. The CDR3 nucleotides are TGTGCCAGCACGCCGGATATGGTGGTAGAGACCCAGTACTTC. Protein: CASTPDMVVETQYF.